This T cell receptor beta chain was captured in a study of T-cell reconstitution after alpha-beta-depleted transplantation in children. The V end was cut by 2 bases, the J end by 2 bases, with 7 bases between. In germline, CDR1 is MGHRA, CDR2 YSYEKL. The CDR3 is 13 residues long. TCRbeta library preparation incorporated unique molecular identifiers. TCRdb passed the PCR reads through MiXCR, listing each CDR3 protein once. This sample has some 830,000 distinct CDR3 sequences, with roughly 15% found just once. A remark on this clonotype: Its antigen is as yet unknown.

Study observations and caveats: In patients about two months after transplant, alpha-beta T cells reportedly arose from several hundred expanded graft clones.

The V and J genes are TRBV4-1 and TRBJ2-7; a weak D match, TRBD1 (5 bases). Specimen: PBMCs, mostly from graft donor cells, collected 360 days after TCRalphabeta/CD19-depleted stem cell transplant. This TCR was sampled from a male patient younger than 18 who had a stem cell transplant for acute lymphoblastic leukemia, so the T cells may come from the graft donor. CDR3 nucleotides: TGCGCCAGCAGCCAATGGACACCCTACGAGCAGTACTTC. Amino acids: CASSQWTPYEQYF.